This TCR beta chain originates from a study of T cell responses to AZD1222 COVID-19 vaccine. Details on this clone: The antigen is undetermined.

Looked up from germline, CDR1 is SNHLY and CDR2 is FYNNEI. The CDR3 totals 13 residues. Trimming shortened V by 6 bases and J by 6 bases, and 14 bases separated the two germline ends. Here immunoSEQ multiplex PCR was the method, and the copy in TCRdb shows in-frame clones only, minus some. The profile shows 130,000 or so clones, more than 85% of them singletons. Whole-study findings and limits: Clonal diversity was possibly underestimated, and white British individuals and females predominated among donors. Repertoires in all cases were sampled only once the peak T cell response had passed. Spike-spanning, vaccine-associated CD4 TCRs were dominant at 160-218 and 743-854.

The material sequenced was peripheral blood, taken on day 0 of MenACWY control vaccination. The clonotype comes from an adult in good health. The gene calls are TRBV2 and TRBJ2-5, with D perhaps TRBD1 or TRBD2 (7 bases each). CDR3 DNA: TGTGCCAGCAGGGGAGGGGGCGAAAAGACCCAGTACTTC. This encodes CASRGGGEKTQYF.